This entry lists 5 T cell receptor beta chains sequenced from one sample in a study of early T cells in non-severe SARS-CoV-2 infection. TCRdb recomputed calls from the 5' RACE reads with MiXCR, one row per CDR3 protein. The data show 45,000 to 55,000 distinct CDR3 sequences, around a tenth seen once. Sequenced input: whole blood. The receptor set was obtained from an adult who was a healthcare worker with PCR-confirmed SARS-CoV-2 infection or an uninfected control (not recorded which).

Points on this clonotype: A much larger clone lies one base from this, so it may be a read error. The J gene is TRBJ2-1, the V gene TRBV30; 8 bases align to TRBD1. Germline CDR1 reads GTSNPN; CDR2 reads SVGIG (reference sequence). The CDR3 totals 15 residues. CDR3 protein: CAWSPGQGDYNEQSF. The CDR3 region has the DNA TGTGCCTGGAGTCCCGGACAGGGCGACTACAATGAGCAGTCCTTC. Full variable domain (rest looked up from reference TRBV30 and TRBJ2-1): SQTIHQWPATLVQPVGSPLSLECTVEGTSNPNLYWYRQAAGRGLQLLFYSVGIGQISSEVPQNLSASRPQDRQFILSSKKLLLSDSGFYLCAWSPGQGDYNEQSFGPGTRLTVL.

The V gene is TRBV6-2 or TRBV6-3, the J gene TRBJ2-7; unclear D gene. CDR3 length: 15 residues. Looked up from germline, CDR1 is MNHEY and CDR2 is SVGEGT. Deletions cut 2 bases from V and 6 bases from J, with 17 bases between. The CDR3 DNA reads TGTGCCAGCAGTTACGAAGAATTCATAGGGTCCGAGCAGTACTTC. Its protein product is CASSYEEFIGSEQYF.

This clonotype was counted at least ten times. The genes are TRBV5-1 and TRBJ1-6, with D unresolved. The CDR3 is 17 amino acids. Trimming removed 1 base at V and 1 base at J, with 12 bases between. Germline V gene sequence: CDR1 SGHRS, CDR2 YFSETQ. The CDR3 sequence is CASSLIESESYNSPLHF. DNA for the CDR3: TGCGCCAGCAGCTTGATTGAGTCCGAATCCTATAATTCACCCCTCCACTTT.

The table lists this clonotype with a few counts. J is TRBJ1-5 and V is TRBV7-6; 12 bases are shared with TRBD1. This CDR3 comprises 16 residues. CDR1 and CDR2 from the germline V gene are SGHVS and FNYEAQ. V shed 5 bases, J shed 5 bases, and the junction held 7 bases outside the gene matches. CDR3 sequence (DNA): TGTGCCAGCAGCGCGGGACAGGGGGCGAATTATCAGCCCCAGCATTTT. Protein sequence: CASSAGQGANYQPQHF.

This rearrangement joins TRBV19 to TRBJ2-5; D gene uncertain. The germline V gene has CDR1 LNHDA and CDR2 SQIVND (reference sequence). The length of the CDR3 is 15 residues. Between the trimmed V and J ends, which lost 0 bases and 5 bases, there was a span of 13 bases. The CDR3 region is CASSIDQDLWETQYF. DNA for the CDR3: TGTGCCAGTAGTATAGATCAGGACCTCTGGGAGACCCAGTACTTC. Combining the CDR3 with reference TRBV19 and TRBJ2-5 gives the whole variable domain DGGITQSPKYLFRKEGQNVTLSCEQNLNHDAMYWYRQDPGQGLRLIYYSQIVNDFQKGDIAEGYSVSREKKESFPLTVTSAQKNPTAFYLCASSIDQDLWETQYFGPGTRLLVL.